Listed here are 29 T cell receptor beta chains from one sample, sequenced in a study of control samples from healthy donors and cancer patients. Measured with immunoSEQ multiplex PCR; TCRdb has only the in-frame clones, and not every one. The sample shows some 49,000 clones, approximately 86% of them seen only once. The sequencing input was PBMCs. The receptors were sampled from a woman in her forties or fifties with lung cancer.

The chain has TRBV5-1 and TRBJ1-1, with D hard to call. CDR3 length equals 13 residues. V gave up 3 bases and J gave up 1 base, with 7 bases separating them. Germline assignment: CDR1 SGHRS and CDR2 YFSETQ. CDR3 DNA: TGCGCCAGCAGCTCCGGACCGAACACTGAAGCTTTCTTT. This codes for CASSSGPNTEAFF.

The chain uses TRBV9 and TRBJ2-1, with a tentative D call TRBD1 (5 bases). Trimming pared 0 bases from V and 3 bases from J, leaving 7 bases between. CDR3 length equals 14 residues. CDR1 and CDR2 from the germline V gene are SGDLS and YYNGEE. CDR3 residues: CASSVGQGYNEQFF. As DNA, the CDR3 is TGTGCCAGCAGCGTAGGGCAGGGCTACAATGAGCAGTTCTTC.

The chain carries TRBV27 and TRBJ1-2, with TRBD1 identical over 10 bases. V lost 3 bases to trimming and J lost 7 bases; unmatched junction nucleotides: 8. The CDR3 contains 15 residues. Germline loops: CDR1 MNHEY, CDR2 SMNVEV (reference sequence). Here the CDR3 reads CASSLTGGRGFGYTF. DNA of the CDR3: TGTGCCAGCAGTTTGACAGGGGGCAGAGGATTTGGCTACACCTTC.

This chain links TRBV5-1 with TRBJ2-1; D uncertain. V was trimmed by 1 base and J by 7 bases, leaving 15 bases between them. The germline V gene has CDR1 SGHRS and CDR2 YFSETQ. This CDR3 comprises 15 residues. DNA for the CDR3: TGCGCCAGCAGCTTGTCTCACCCCCTTAGTAATGAGCAGTTCTTC. Translation gives CASSLSHPLSNEQFF. Combining the CDR3 with reference TRBV5-1 and TRBJ2-1 gives the whole variable domain KAGVTQTPRYLIKTRGQQVTLSCSPISGHRSVSWYQQTPGQGLQFLFEYFSETQRNKGNFPGRFSGRQFSNSRSEMNVSTLELGDSALYLCASSLSHPLSNEQFFGPGTRLTVL.

This chain links TRBV11-3 with TRBJ1-1, with 7 bases identical to TRBD1. Trimming removed 3 bases from V and 1 base from J; junction bases left unmatched: 2. The germline V gene encodes CDR1 SGHNT and CDR2 YENEEA. There are 14 residues in the CDR3. The CDR3 DNA reads as TGTGCCAGCAGCTTCAGGGGGGCGAACACTGAAGCTTTCTTT. Its protein product is CASSFRGANTEAFF.

The chain employs TRBV19 and TRBJ1-2; the D gene is possibly TRBD1 (6 bases). Germline loops: CDR1 LNHDA, CDR2 SQIVND (reference sequence). The CDR3 loop spans 15 amino acids. The germline V and J ends were trimmed by 0 bases and 4 bases, with 12 bases remaining between them. CDR3 residues: CASSIDQAGVYGYTF. DNA of the CDR3: TGTGCCAGTAGTATAGATCAGGCAGGGGTCTATGGCTACACCTTC.

This chain connects TRBV30 to TRBJ1-1; possible D gene TRBD1, 5 bases. The germline V and J ends were trimmed by 0 bases and 2 bases, with 13 bases remaining between them. This CDR3 has 15 residues. The V gene's germline CDR1 is GTSNPN and CDR2 SVGIG (reference sequence). CDR3 residues: CAWSVSRQGNTEAFF. In DNA form, the CDR3 reads TGTGCCTGGAGTGTATCGCGCCAGGGTAACACTGAAGCTTTCTTT.

The DNA for the CDR3 is TGTGCCAGCAGCTTAGGGGAAAAACTGTTTTTT. This gives the protein CASSLGEKLFF. The chain carries TRBV11-2 and TRBJ1-4; D unclear. The CDR3 is 11 amino acids. V dropped 1 base and J dropped 8 bases, with 2 bases sitting between them. Per germline, CDR1 SGHAT and CDR2 FQNNGV.

The chain joins TRBV9 to TRBJ1-1; 7 bases are shared with TRBD1. The V and J ends lost 4 bases and 3 bases, in that order; junction bases with no gene match: 9. Germline CDR1 is SGDLS and CDR2 is YYNGEE. CDR3 size: 15 residues. CDR3 DNA: TGTGCCAGCAGCCCACTGGACAGGCCATACACTGAAGCTTTCTTT. Its protein product is CASSPLDRPYTEAFF.

The CDR3 region has the DNA TGTGCCAGCAGCCAAGAGGGTGTTGAAGCTTTCTTT. Residues: CASSQEGVEAFF. V usage is TRBV14 and J usage is TRBJ1-1, with D hard to call. V lost 0 bases to trimming and J lost 7 bases, with 6 bases between them. The CDR3 extends over 12 amino acids. Germline CDR1 SGHDN, CDR2 FVKESK.

The chain has TRBV2 and TRBJ2-2; 7 nucleotides line up with TRBD2. Germline V gene lookup returns CDR1 SNHLY and CDR2 FYNNEI. V was clipped by 5 bases and J by 5 bases; unmatched bases: 5. The CDR3 extends over 14 amino acids. CDR3 coding DNA: TGTGCCAGCAGTCCGATGGGGGGGACCGGGGAGCTGTTTTTT. Amino acids: CASSPMGGTGELFF.

The V and J genes are TRBV11-2 and TRBJ2-4; no reliable D call. The CDR3 has 14 amino acids. The germline V gene encodes CDR1 SGHAT and CDR2 FQNNGV. V dropped 4 bases and J dropped 6 bases, with 13 bases sitting between them. The chain's CDR3 is CASSSLLGLNIQYF. CDR3 coding DNA: TGTGCCAGCAGCTCCCTTTTGGGGTTAAACATTCAGTACTTC.

This chain uses TRBV6-5 with TRBJ2-7; D might be TRBD2 (5 bases). In germline, CDR1 is MNHEY, CDR2 SVGAGI. This CDR3 has 13 amino acids. V lost 6 bases to trimming and J lost 2 bases, with 11 bases between them. The CDR3: CASREAEPYEQYF. CDR3 DNA sequence: TGTGCCAGCAGGGAGGCAGAGCCCTACGAGCAGTACTTC.

The CDR3 DNA follows: TGCGCCAGCAGCACTGGACAGGGAAACACCATATATTTT. Translation gives CASSTGQGNTIYF. This rearrangement joins TRBV5-1 to TRBJ1-3; possible D gene TRBD1, 6 bases. V was cut by 4 bases and J by 4 bases, with 9 bases left in between. Germline V gene data show CDR1 as SGHRS and CDR2 as YFSETQ. The CDR3 consists of 13 residues.

The gene calls are TRBV5-6 and TRBJ2-7; 8 bases are a match to TRBD1. Trimming at V came to 4 bases and at J to 3 bases, leaving 6 bases not matched to a gene. The V gene's germline CDR1 is SGHDT and CDR2 YYEEEE. This CDR3 comprises 14 residues. CDR3 sequence: CASSNLGQDYEQYF. The CDR3 region has the DNA TGTGCCAGCAGCAATCTGGGACAGGACTACGAGCAGTACTTC. Using reference TRBV5-6 and TRBJ2-7 for the parts outside the CDR3, the full variable domain is DAGVTQSPTHLIKTRGQQVTLRCSPKSGHDTVSWYQQALGQGPQFIFQYYEEEERQRGNFPDRFSGHQFPNYSSELNVNALLLGDSALYLCASSNLGQDYEQYFGPGTRLTVT.

In this sample, this clone turned up once. The chain employs TRBV12-3 or TRBV12-4 and TRBJ1-2; 8 nucleotides line up with TRBD1. Trimming at V came to 4 bases and at J to 7 bases, leaving 5 bases not matched to a gene. The CDR3 has 13 residues. The CDR3 DNA reads as TGTGCCAGCAGTTCTACAGGGGGTCGTGGCTACACCTTC. Translation gives CASSSTGGRGYTF.

This chain connects TRBV6-5 to TRBJ2-3, with TRBD2 matching over 7 bases. The CDR3 consists of 16 residues. With V trimmed by 0 bases and J by 1 base, 4 bases remained unmatched. From germline, CDR1 is MNHEY and CDR2 SVGAGI. The CDR3 nucleotides are TGTGCCAGCAGTTACTCGTCGCGGGAGCGCACAGATACGCAGTATTTT. It encodes CASSYSSRERTDTQYF.

The J gene is TRBJ2-1, the V gene TRBV28; possible D gene TRBD1, 5 bases. Trimming pared 9 bases from V and 4 bases from J, leaving 10 bases between. The CDR3 spans 12 residues. The V gene's germline CDR1 is MDHEN and CDR2 SYDVKM. This CDR3 reads CASVQGYNEQFF. The CDR3 DNA follows: TGTGCCAGTGTTCAGGGTTACAATGAGCAGTTCTTC.

Only one count was recorded for this clone. The J gene is TRBJ1-1, the V gene TRBV5-1, with a possible D match to TRBD1 (5 bases). CDR3 length: 15 residues. The germline gives CDR1 SGHRS, CDR2 YFSETQ. Trimming pared 0 bases from V and 3 bases from J, leaving 12 bases between. Here the CDR3 DNA reads TGCGCCAGCAGCTTGGGGGTTTTGGGGGACACTGAAGCTTTCTTT. As protein: CASSLGVLGDTEAFF.

Here the CDR3 DNA reads TGTGCCAGTAGTTGGGCTAAAAGGGAGACCCAGTACTTC. It encodes CASSWAKRETQYF. The chain is built from TRBV19 and TRBJ2-5, with D unresolved. V lost 5 bases to trimming and J lost 5 bases, with 12 bases between them. This CDR3 has 13 amino acids. Germline V gene lookup returns CDR1 LNHDA and CDR2 SQIVND (reference sequence).

The rearrangement uses TRBV2 and TRBJ1-1, with D perhaps matching TRBD1 (6 bases). The V end lost 4 bases, the J end lost 5 bases, and 14 bases lay between the germline ends. This CDR3 has 14 amino acids. CDR1 and CDR2 (germline): SNHLY, FYNNEI. CDR3: CASSVVTGTTEAFF. Here the CDR3 DNA reads TGTGCCAGCAGTGTAGTAACAGGGACTACTGAAGCTTTCTTT.

V gene TRBV7-2 combines with J gene TRBJ1-1, with D possibly being TRBD1 (6 bases). Between the trimmed V and J ends, which lost 3 bases and 1 base, there was a span of 18 bases. The germline gives CDR1 SGHTA, CDR2 FQGNSA. The CDR3 is 17 residues long. CDR3 amino acids: CASSFGPGGRGNTEAFF. The CDR3 bases are TGTGCCAGCAGCTTCGGTCCCGGGGGCCGGGGGAACACTGAAGCTTTCTTT.

In its sample, this clone was seen a few times. The CDR3 sequence is CASSYDREYGYTF. The CDR3 DNA follows: TGTGCCAGCAGTTACGACAGGGAGTATGGCTACACCTTC. V is TRBV6-5 and J is TRBJ1-2; TRBD1 agrees at 7 bases. Germline CDR1 is MNHEY and CDR2 is SVGAGI. The V segment lost 2 bases and the J segment 5 bases; nucleotides outside the gene matches: 2. CDR3 size: 13 residues.

J is TRBJ1-6 and V is TRBV2, with 7 bases that match TRBD1. This CDR3 spans 15 amino acids. Trimming cost V 8 bases and J 8 bases; bases outside gene matches: 12. Germline loops: CDR1 SNHLY, CDR2 FYNNEI. The CDR3 is CASGTATGWHSPLHF. As DNA, the CDR3 is TGTGCCAGCGGAACTGCGACAGGGTGGCATTCACCCCTCCACTTT.

The V call is TRBV28, the J call TRBJ2-7, with D hard to call. With 2 bases removed from V and 5 bases from J, the gap between germline ends came to 10 bases. The germline V gene encodes CDR1 MDHEN and CDR2 SYDVKM. CDR3 length equals 13 residues. In DNA form, the CDR3 reads TGTGCCAGCAGTTTAATAGCAACCCACGAGCAGTACTTC. The encoded protein is CASSLIATHEQYF.

The rearrangement uses TRBV12-5 and TRBJ1-2; D is unclear. Germline V gene data show CDR1 as LGHNT and CDR2 as FRNRAP. The CDR3 extends over 12 amino acids. Trimming cost V 3 bases and J 2 bases, with 4 bases left between them. CDR3 loop: CASGFPNYGYTF. The CDR3 DNA is TGTGCTAGTGGTTTCCCGAACTATGGCTACACCTTC.

The J gene is TRBJ1-6, the V gene TRBV5-4; D call uncertain. Trimming shortened V by 0 bases and J by 9 bases, and 13 bases separated the two germline ends. There are 15 residues in the CDR3. Germline V CDR1 and CDR2: SGHNT, YYREEE (reference sequence). The CDR3 coding sequence is TGTGCCAGCAGCTTGGGGTGGGCCCAGGCTTCACCCCTCCACTTT. Translated, it gives CASSLGWAQASPLHF.

The chain links TRBV5-1 to TRBJ1-1, with 9 bases identical to TRBD1. The length of the CDR3 is 15 residues. With 7 bases clipped from V and 5 bases from J, the junction kept 12 bases outside the gene matches. CDR1 and CDR2 from the germline V gene are SGHRS and YFSETQ. The DNA for the CDR3 is TGCGCCAGCTGGCCCGTTACAGGGGGCGGAACTGAAGCTTTCTTT. It encodes CASWPVTGGGTEAFF. The full variable domain, rest sourced from reference TRBV5-1 and TRBJ1-1, is KAGVTQTPRYLIKTRGQQVTLSCSPISGHRSVSWYQQTPGQGLQFLFEYFSETQRNKGNFPGRFSGRQFSNSRSEMNVSTLELGDSALYLCASWPVTGGGTEAFFGQGTRLTVV.

This chain links TRBV18 with TRBJ2-7; 9 positions agree with TRBD1. Germline V gives CDR1 KGHSH, CDR2 LQKENI. Trimming cost V 6 bases and J 5 bases; bases outside gene matches: 5. The CDR3 covers 13 residues. The CDR3 region has the DNA TGTGCCAGCTCTTGGACAGGGGATAACGAGCAGTACTTC. Its protein product is CASSWTGDNEQYF.